This T cell receptor (beta chain) stems from a study of cytomegalovirus exposure and HLA in healthy donors. Libraries were prepared by immunoSEQ multiplex PCR; TCRdb keeps only in-frame clonotypes and omits some of them. Of 150,000 to 200,000 clones listed, about 84% are singletons. This CDR3 region has 13 residues. The V gene's germline CDR1 is MNHNS and CDR2 SASEGT. V lost 2 bases and J 6 bases, leaving 10 bases between the germline ends. In this sample, this clone turned up a few times. V is TRBV6-1 and J is TRBJ1-2; D call uncertain. The source of this sequence is a woman aged 18-29 years in good health and CMV-seronegative. Sequences were obtained from PBMCs. CDR3 bases: TGTGCCAGCAGTGAAAACGAGGTTGATGGCTACACCTTC. Its protein product is CASSENEVDGYTF.